Shown below are 20 T cell receptor beta chains from a single sample sequenced in a study of regulatory T cells in long-lasting Graves disease. Libraries of TCR beta came from iRepertoire HTBI primers plus Arm-PCR of CDR3 regions. TCRdb re-called the multiplex PCR reads through MiXCR, storing one row per CDR3 protein. The sample consists of approximately 470,000 distinct CDR3 sequences, under 20% of them appearing once. Time point of the sample: newly diagnosed GD, antithyroid drugs for less than 3 months. The TCR library was prepared using RNA isolated from PBMCs. This sample also belongs to another study, concerning T cells in Graves' hyperthyroidism and ophthalmopathy.

The material sequenced was peripheral blood mononuclear cells (PBMCs), taken at new diagnosis, from a patient treated with antithyroid drugs. These receptors all come from a man aged 40-55 years with Graves disease.

This clonotype was counted only a few times. The chain combines TRBV9 with TRBJ1-2; D perhaps matches TRBD1 (6 bases). V shed 0 bases and J shed 6 bases, with 18 bases lying between them. The CDR3 covers 16 residues. CDR1 is SGDLS and CDR2 is YYNGEE in the germline V gene. CDR3 sequence (DNA): TGTGCCAGCAGCGTAGCAGTGTGGGGGGCGTTAAATGGCTACACCTTC. This translates into CASSVAVWGALNGYTF.

V and J are TRBV29-1 and TRBJ2-4; 12 bases agree with TRBD1. The CDR3 runs 15 residues. Trimming cost V 1 base and J 8 bases; bases outside gene matches: 6. Germline CDR1 is SQVTM and CDR2 is ANQGSEA. The CDR3 DNA sequence: TGCAGCGTTGAAGGGACCGGGACAGGGGGCGACATTCAGTACTTC. Its protein is CSVEGTGTGGDIQYF.

This sequence joins TRBV28 and TRBJ2-5; 9 bases are shared with TRBD1. The CDR3 spans 16 residues. J gave up 2 bases and V 5 bases, and 9 bases lay outside the gene matches. Germline V gene lookup returns CDR1 MDHEN and CDR2 SYDVKM. The CDR3 sequence: CASSGSGTGIQETQYF. CDR3 DNA sequence: TGTGCCAGCAGTGGGTCCGGGACAGGGATTCAAGAGACCCAGTACTTC.

This clonotype showed up many times. The chain joins TRBV6-5 to TRBJ2-7; TRBD1 matches 7 bases. The CDR3 covers 14 residues. Germline V gives CDR1 MNHEY, CDR2 SVGAGI. The junction had 4 bases not matched to a gene; V was cut back by 0 bases and J by 5 bases. CDR3 sequence reads: CASSYSTGLHEQYF. In DNA form, the CDR3 reads TGTGCCAGCAGTTACTCGACAGGGTTGCACGAGCAGTACTTC.

There are a few counts of this clonotype. The chain recombines TRBV5-5 with TRBJ2-6, with D uncertain. Germline lookup yields CDR1 SGHKS and CDR2 YYEKEE (reference sequence). CDR3 length equals 18 residues. V shed 4 bases and J shed 4 bases, with 21 bases lying between them. This CDR3 is CASSPEVEWEAGANVLTF. CDR3 bases: TGTGCCAGCAGCCCCGAGGTGGAATGGGAAGCCGGGGCCAACGTCCTGACTTTC.

This clonotype was observed a handful of times. V is TRBV29-1 and J is TRBJ1-2, with TRBD1 matching over 9 bases. Germline CDR1 is SQVTM and CDR2 is ANQGSEA. The V and J ends lost 5 bases and 5 bases, in that order; junction bases with no gene match: 6. This CDR3 has 13 amino acids. This CDR3 reads CSVWTGEGYGYTF. The CDR3 region has the DNA TGCAGCGTTTGGACAGGGGAGGGGTATGGCTACACCTTC.

This clonotype has at least ten counts. V is TRBV5-6 and J is TRBJ2-7; 7 nucleotides line up with TRBD1. Germline V gene data show CDR1 as SGHDT and CDR2 as YYEEEE. Trimming removed 6 bases from V and 1 base from J; junction bases left unmatched: 10. The CDR3 sequence is 15 residues long. CDR3 in amino acids: CASTGQNGRSYEQYF. The CDR3 DNA reads TGTGCCAGCACGGGACAGAATGGAAGGTCCTACGAGCAGTACTTC.

The chain is built from TRBV6-1 and TRBJ2-1, with 8 bases fitting TRBD2. CDR1 MNHNS and CDR2 SASEGT come from the germline V gene. The CDR3 has 15 residues. The V and J ends lost 4 bases and 9 bases, in that order; junction bases with no gene match: 11. CDR3 bases: TGTGCCAGCAGTGTCAGCCGGGCGGGGGGCGGTGAGCAGTTCTTC. Protein: CASSVSRAGGGEQFF.

This clonotype was counted a few times. This chain links TRBV20-1 with TRBJ1-5; D is possibly TRBD1 (5 bases). The V and J ends lost 2 bases and 4 bases respectively, with 18 bases between them. The CDR3 is 16 amino acids. Germline V gene data show CDR1 as DFQATT and CDR2 as SNEGSKA (reference sequence). In nucleotides, the CDR3 is TGCAGTGCTAGATACATAGTCGACAGCCTTAATCAGCCCCAGCATTTT. Its protein is CSARYIVDSLNQPQHF.

The chain uses TRBV4-1 and TRBJ2-1, with 15 bases aligning to TRBD2. The CDR3 length is 17 residues. CDR1 is MGHRA and CDR2 is YSYEKL in the germline V gene. V lost 1 base and J lost 8; bases outside the gene matches: 6. The CDR3 DNA sequence: TGCGCCAGCAGCCAAGGGACTAGCGGGAGGGCCTGGGATGAGCAGTTCTTC. It translates to CASSQGTSGRAWDEQFF.

This clonotype has only a few counts. V and J are TRBV20-1 and TRBJ2-5; 9 nucleotides agree with TRBD1. Germline CDR1 reads DFQATT; CDR2 reads SNEGSKA (reference sequence). Losses at the gene ends were 5 bases for V and 2 bases for J; bases not matched to a gene: 6. This CDR3 comprises 14 residues. In DNA, the CDR3 is TGCAGTGCTCCGACTGGACAGGGGCAAGAGACCCAGTACTTC. Amino acid sequence: CSAPTGQGQETQYF.

Ten or more counts support this clonotype. The chain links TRBV6-2 or TRBV6-3 to TRBJ2-5; the D is unclear. The V and J ends lost 5 bases and 4 bases respectively, with 8 bases between them. The CDR3 has 12 residues. Germline assignment: CDR1 MNHEY and CDR2 SVGEGT. The CDR3: CASSERGETQYF. In DNA, the CDR3 is TGTGCCAGCAGTGAGAGAGGAGAGACCCAGTACTTC.

In regard to this clonotype: A much larger clone lies one base from this, so it may be a read error. The gene calls are TRBV10-3 and TRBJ2-2; weak D call: TRBD2 (6 bases). The CDR3 length is 16 residues. The germline CDR1 and CDR2 sequences are ENHRY and SYGVKD. CDR3 DNA: TGTGCCATCAGTGTCGGGGGAACCCAGAACACCGGGGAGCTGCTTTTT. Amino acids: CAISVGGTQNTGELLF.

This clonotype has ten or more counts. The J gene is TRBJ2-3, the V gene TRBV28; TRBD2 aligns across 8 bases. This CDR3 has 14 residues. Trimming removed 6 bases from V and 9 bases from J; junction bases left unmatched: 11. The germline gives CDR1 MDHEN, CDR2 SYDVKM. CDR3 sequence reads: CASSLPTSGSTQYF. Here the CDR3 DNA reads TGTGCCAGCAGCCTGCCCACCAGCGGGAGCACGCAGTATTTT.

In this sample, this clonotype turned up many times. The chain couples TRBV6-1 to TRBJ1-2; D ambiguous. CDR1 is MNHNS, CDR2 SASEGT, per germline. V was shortened by 2 bases and J by 0 bases, with 4 bases between the two germline ends. The CDR3 is made up of 13 amino acids. The CDR3 bases are TGTGCCAGCAGTGAACATCCTAACTATGGCTACACCTTC. Translation: CASSEHPNYGYTF.

With respect to this clonotype: The germline gene is not matched at one end of the junction; a read error may be the cause. This sequence joins TRBV28 and TRBJ1-1; D gene uncertain. This CDR3 region has 13 residues. Germline V gene data show CDR1 as MDHEN and CDR2 as SYDVKM. The CDR3 DNA is TGTGCCAGCAAGAGTATTCTTGGCACTGAAGCTCTCTTT. Protein: CASKSILGTEALF. Complete variable domain (other parts from reference TRBV28 and TRBJ1-1): DVKVTQSSRYLVKRTGEKVFLECVQDMDHENMFWYRQDPGLGLRLIYFSYDVKMKEKGDIPEGYSVSREKKERFSLILESASTNQTSMYLCASKSILGTEALFGQGTRLTVV.

Many counts were recorded for this clonotype. V usage is TRBV11-2 and J usage is TRBJ2-5; a weak D match, TRBD2 (6 bases). CDR1 and CDR2 from the germline V gene are SGHAT and FQNNGV. Trimming shortened V by 0 bases and J by 7 bases, and 21 bases separated the two germline ends. The length of the CDR3 is 17 residues. The chain's CDR3 is CASSLDRGGDSHRTQYF. The CDR3 DNA is TGTGCCAGCAGCTTAGATCGAGGCGGGGACTCCCACCGGACCCAGTACTTC.

At least ten counts were recorded for this clonotype. V usage is TRBV6-1 and J usage is TRBJ1-2, with D perhaps matching TRBD1 (5 bases). The length of the CDR3 is 14 residues. Trimming took off 4 bases at V and 7 bases at J, with 16 bases between the two ends. The germline CDR1 and CDR2 sequences are MNHNS and SASEGT. This chain's CDR3 is CASSVLSPGSGYTF. The CDR3 DNA reads as TGTGCCAGCAGTGTATTATCTCCAGGGAGTGGCTACACCTTC.

As for this clonotype: A much more abundant neighbour one base away suggests this may be a read error. This chain connects TRBV6-2 or TRBV6-3 to TRBJ2-1; perhaps TRBD1 as D (5 bases). The CDR3 totals 16 residues. The ends were cut back, 5 bases at V and 2 bases at J, with 16 bases in the middle. The germline gives CDR1 MNHEY, CDR2 SVGEGT. The CDR3, as DNA: TGTGCCAGCAGTGAAAGAAGGGGCAGCACCTACAATGAGCAGTTCTTC. This encodes CASSERRGSTYNEQFF.

V usage is TRBV7-2 and J usage is TRBJ2-7; possible D gene TRBD1, 5 bases. Germline V gene data show CDR1 as SGHTA and CDR2 as FQGNSA. Trimming pared 7 bases from V and 3 bases from J, leaving 16 bases between. CDR3 size: 14 residues. This CDR3 is CASTFQGSSYEQYF. As DNA, the CDR3 is TGTGCCAGCACCTTTCAGGGAAGTAGCTACGAGCAGTACTTC.